Detailed here is one TCR beta chain. These data belong to a study of shared clonotypes between healthy human individuals. Sequenced by immunoSEQ multiplex PCR; TCRdb stores in-frame clones only, minus some. Of about 1 million clones in the sample, 70% to 80% were seen once. The germline V gene encodes CDR1 SGHDT and CDR2 YYEEEE. The CDR3 spans 13 residues. The germline V and J ends were trimmed by 0 bases and 7 bases, with 11 bases remaining between them. V gene TRBV5-6 combines with J gene TRBJ2-7; tentative D call: TRBD1 (6 bases). The TCR comes from a man aged 18 to 29 in good health. The sample was memory CD4+ T cells sorted from blood. Subset of the sample: CD45RA-negative fraction. Here the CDR3 reads CASSLDLRGEQYF. For the CDR3, the DNA is TGTGCCAGCAGCTTGGACCTAAGGGGGGAGCAGTACTTC.